This TCR beta chain appears in the sequencing data of a study of shared clonotypes between healthy human individuals. This CDR3 has 15 residues. The V end lost 5 bases, the J end lost 0 bases, and 10 bases lay between the germline ends. Per the germline V gene, CDR1 is MNHEY and CDR2 is SVGAGI. Clones were read by immunoSEQ multiplex PCR, and TCRdb kept only the in-frame ones, dropping some. The sample holds 600,000 to 750,000 clones; around 70% are singletons and the top ten take about 1.8%. The sequence was collected from a woman aged 30 to 39 in good health. The rearrangement joins TRBV6-5 to TRBJ2-2, with D possibly matching TRBD2 (5 bases). Input material: memory CD4+ T cells sorted from blood. Stated subset: CD45RA-negative fraction. CDR3 loop: CASSRDLANTGELFF. The CDR3 DNA is TGTGCCAGCAGTCGGGATTTAGCGAACACCGGGGAGCTGTTTTTT.